This T cell receptor beta chain appears in the sequencing data of a study of blood T cell repertoires in COVID-19 (dated by TCRdb to 2020 to 2022). In the study overall: The collaborator samples originated in the United States, Italy and Spain and spanned the acute and convalescent phases of COVID-19. The prospective study material was composed of cDNA or gDNA derived from T cells, B-cell-depleted T cells, or PBMCs. Deeply sampled blood TCRbeta repertoires from subjects exposed to, actively infected with, or recovered from COVID-19 were included in the dataset. The repertoires were released in a freely available public database meant as a resource for research on the immune response to SARS-CoV-2. Samples came from the ongoing ImmuneRACE study (first 160 participants) plus 1,254 subjects from 6 global collaborators. Nearly every sample came with metadata listing a de-identified subject ID, COVID-19 status, age in years and sex. Where HLA class I and class II types were available, the types were taken from metadata supplied by the sample provider, not from assay-based typing. The full study reports these points: Clinical and demographic metadata were provided uncurated, with the amount varying by source and participant.

In the prospective study, participants were roughly 18 to 100 years old, resided in fewer than 25 geographic areas of the United States, and were enrolled through a virtual design. In the prospective study, cohorts were assigned on the basis of participant-reported clinical history obtained from a screening survey and a study questionnaire. Recovered participants in ImmuneRACE Cohort 3 were defined by two consecutive negative NP/OP PCR tests, clearance by a healthcare professional, or resolution of symptoms. Each participant in the prospective study had whole blood, serum and a nasopharyngeal or oropharyngeal swab collected by mobile phlebotomists. Over a roughly 2-month period, participants in the prospective study had the option of providing additional blood draws and questionnaires. Blood samples from the prospective study were shipped frozen or at room temperature prior to DNA extraction. Concerning this clone itself: Its target antigen remains unknown. No much larger clone is present one base from it, and per-base qualities are unavailable.

There are 14 amino acids in the CDR3, from cysteine to phenylalanine inclusive. CDR3 DNA only is kept here, 42 bases in frame from base 1. CDR1 and CDR2, per the germline V gene, are SGHTA and FQGNSA. Relative to germline, V is 5 bases shorter and J is 5 bases shorter, with 15 bases between their ends. The immunoSEQ Assay, a bias-controlled multiplex PCR, was used to amplify TCRbeta CDR3 regions from genomic DNA. As for how the authors treated the data: The number of nucleated cells in each sample was estimated by amplification of reference gene primers within the assay. Sequence reads were collapsed and filtered to measure the absolute abundance of every unique TCRbeta CDR3 rearrangement. Productive Simpson clonality was computed per sample as the square root of Simpson's diversity index over productive rearrangements. TCRdb took this table from immuneACCESS and kept in-frame rearrangements with V and J called. Such tables lack part of the clones; where checked against another copy, unresolved V genes explain under half of the gap, and the rest is unexplained. The V and J calls and clone size are taken from that table; D and trimming were inferred from the DNA. Present in this sample are some 200,000 clones, 89% of which were seen just once. The ten most abundant clones make up over 7% of the sample.

This clonotype was obtained from a woman aged 18 to 35 who had recovered from COVID-19. Source material: PBMCs or T cells enriched from blood (not recorded which). The rearrangement joined TRBV7-2 to TRBJ1-1; the D gene identity is not certain. The CDR3 has the sequence CASSLPRRSTEAFF. The DNA is as follows: TGTGCCAGCAGCCTCCCACGAAGGAGTACTGAAGCTTTCTTT.